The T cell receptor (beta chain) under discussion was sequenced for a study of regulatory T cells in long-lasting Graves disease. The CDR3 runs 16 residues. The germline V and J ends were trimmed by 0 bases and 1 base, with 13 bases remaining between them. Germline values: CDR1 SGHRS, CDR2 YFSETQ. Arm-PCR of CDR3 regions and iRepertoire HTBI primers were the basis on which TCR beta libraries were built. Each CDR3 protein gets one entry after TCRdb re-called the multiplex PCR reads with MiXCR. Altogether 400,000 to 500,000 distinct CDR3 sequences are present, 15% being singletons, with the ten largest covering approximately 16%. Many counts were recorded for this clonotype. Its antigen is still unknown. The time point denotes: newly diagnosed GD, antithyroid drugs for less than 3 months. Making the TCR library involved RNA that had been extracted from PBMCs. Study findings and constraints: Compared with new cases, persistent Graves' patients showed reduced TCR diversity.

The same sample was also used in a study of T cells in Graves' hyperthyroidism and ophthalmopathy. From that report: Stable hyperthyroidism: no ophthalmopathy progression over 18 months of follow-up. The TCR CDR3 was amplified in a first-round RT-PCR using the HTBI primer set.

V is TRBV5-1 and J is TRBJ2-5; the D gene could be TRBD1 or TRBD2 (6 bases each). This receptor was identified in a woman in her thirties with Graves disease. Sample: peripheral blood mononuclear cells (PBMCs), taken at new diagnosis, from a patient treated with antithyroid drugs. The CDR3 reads CASSLDQGRIQETQYF. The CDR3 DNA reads TGCGCCAGCAGCTTGGACCAGGGGAGGATCCAAGAGACCCAGTACTTC.